This T cell receptor beta chain was recorded in a study of monozygotic twins with inflammatory bowel disease. From the 5' RACE reads, TCRdb lists one entry per CDR3 protein and no DNA. The repertoire shows more than 300,000 distinct CDR3 sequences; the top ten hold 2% to 3%. Germline CDR1 reads MNHEY; CDR2 reads SMNVEV (reference sequence). This CDR3 region has 13 residues. The specimen sequenced was blood. This TCR was sampled from a human donor with ulcerative colitis or Crohn's disease, or a healthy co-twin of an affected twin (not recorded which). The chain recombines TRBV27 with TRBJ1-1; TCRdb reports TRBD1, a call that lacks DNA to check it against. Here the CDR3 reads CASRFQGGTEAFF.